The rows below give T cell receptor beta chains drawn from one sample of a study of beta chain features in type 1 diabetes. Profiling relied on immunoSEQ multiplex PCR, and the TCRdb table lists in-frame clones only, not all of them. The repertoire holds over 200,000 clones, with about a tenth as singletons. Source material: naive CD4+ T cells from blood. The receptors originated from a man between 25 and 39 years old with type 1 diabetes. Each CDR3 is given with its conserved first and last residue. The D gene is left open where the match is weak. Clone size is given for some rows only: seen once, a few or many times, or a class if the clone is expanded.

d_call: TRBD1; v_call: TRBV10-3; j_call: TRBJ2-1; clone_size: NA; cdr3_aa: CAIRFDRGEEFF; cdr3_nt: TGTGCCATCAGGTTCGACAGGGGAGAGGAGTTCTTC
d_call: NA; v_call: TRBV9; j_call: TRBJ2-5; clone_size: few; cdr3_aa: CASSSRGYQETQYF; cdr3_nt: TGTGCCAGCAGCTCGAGGGGGTACCAAGAGACCCAGTACTTC
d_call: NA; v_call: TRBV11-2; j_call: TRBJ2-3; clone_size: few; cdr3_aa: CASSHSRRIDTQYF; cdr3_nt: TGTGCCAGCAGCCACTCGAGGCGAATAGATACGCAGTATTTT
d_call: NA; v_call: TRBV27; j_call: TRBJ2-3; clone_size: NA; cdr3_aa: CASSLSFQSTDTQYF; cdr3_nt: TGTGCCAGCAGTTTATCGTTTCAGAGCACAGATACGCAGTATTTT
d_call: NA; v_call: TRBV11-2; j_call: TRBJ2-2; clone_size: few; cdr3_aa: CASSSIRGRGGELFF; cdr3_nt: TGTGCCAGCAGCTCCATTAGGGGTCGAGGCGGGGAGCTGTTTTTT
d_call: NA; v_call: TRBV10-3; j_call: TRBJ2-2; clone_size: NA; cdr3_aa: CAISDRQLTGELFF; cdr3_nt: TGTGCCATCAGTGATCGACAGCTTACCGGGGAGCTGTTTTTT
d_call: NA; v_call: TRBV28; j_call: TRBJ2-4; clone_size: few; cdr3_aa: CASSLGAKNIQYF; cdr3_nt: TGTGCCAGCAGCCTCGGGGCCAAAAACATTCAGTACTTC
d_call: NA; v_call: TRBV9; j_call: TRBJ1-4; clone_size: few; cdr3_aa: CASSVGVTNEKLFF; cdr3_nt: TGTGCCAGCAGCGTTGGAGTAACTAATGAAAAACTGTTTTTT
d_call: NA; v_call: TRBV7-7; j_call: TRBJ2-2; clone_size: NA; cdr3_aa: CASSLDGSGELFF; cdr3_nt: TGTGCTAGCAGCTTAGACGGGAGCGGGGAGCTGTTTTTT
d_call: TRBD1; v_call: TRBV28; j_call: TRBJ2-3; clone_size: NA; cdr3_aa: CASSSTGGTQYF; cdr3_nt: TGTGCCAGCAGCTCGACAGGGGGTACGCAGTATTTT
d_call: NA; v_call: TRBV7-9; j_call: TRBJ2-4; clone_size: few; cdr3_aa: CASSLDWANIQYF; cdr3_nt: TGTGCCAGCAGCCTAGACTGGGCGAACATTCAGTACTTC
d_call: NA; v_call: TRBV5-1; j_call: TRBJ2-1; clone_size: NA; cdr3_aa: CASSLMGVGEQFF; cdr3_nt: TGCGCCAGCAGCTTGATGGGAGTGGGTGAGCAGTTCTTC
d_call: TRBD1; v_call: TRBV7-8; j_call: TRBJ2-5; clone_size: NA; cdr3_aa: CASSLGQQETQYF; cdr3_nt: TGTGCCAGCAGCTTGGGACAGCAAGAGACCCAGTACTTC
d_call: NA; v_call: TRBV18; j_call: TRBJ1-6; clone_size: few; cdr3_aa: CASSPRQADSPLHF; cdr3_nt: TGTGCCAGCTCACCACGGCAGGCTGATTCACCCCTCCACTTT
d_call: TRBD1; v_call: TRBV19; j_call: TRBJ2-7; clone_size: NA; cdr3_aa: CASSVGQGRDEQYF; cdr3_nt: TGTGCCAGTAGTGTTGGACAGGGGCGCGACGAGCAGTACTTC
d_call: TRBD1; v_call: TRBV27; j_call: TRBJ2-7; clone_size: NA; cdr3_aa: CASSRPDRGSYEQYF; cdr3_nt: TGTGCCAGCAGTAGACCAGACAGGGGGTCCTACGAGCAGTACTTC
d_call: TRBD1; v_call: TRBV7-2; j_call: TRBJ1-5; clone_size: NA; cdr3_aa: CASSTGQGAYSNQPQHF; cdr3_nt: TGTGCCAGCAGCACGGGACAGGGGGCATATAGCAATCAGCCCCAGCATTTT
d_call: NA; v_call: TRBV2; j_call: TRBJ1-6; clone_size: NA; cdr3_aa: CASSERDRNSPLHF; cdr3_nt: TGTGCCAGCAGTGAGAGAGACAGGAATTCACCCCTCCACTTT
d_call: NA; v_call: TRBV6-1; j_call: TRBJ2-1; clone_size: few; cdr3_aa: CASSEARGWYNEQFF; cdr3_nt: TGTGCCAGCAGTGAAGCTAGGGGATGGTACAATGAGCAGTTCTTC
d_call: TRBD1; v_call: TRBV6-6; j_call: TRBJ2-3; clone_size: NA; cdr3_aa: CASSSDRGGDTQYF; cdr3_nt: TGTGCCAGCAGCTCGGACAGGGGAGGGGATACGCAGTATTTT
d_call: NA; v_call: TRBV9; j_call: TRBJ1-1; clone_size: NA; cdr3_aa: CASSVEVGGTEAFF; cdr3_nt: TGTGCCAGCAGCGTAGAAGTAGGGGGCACTGAAGCTTTCTTT
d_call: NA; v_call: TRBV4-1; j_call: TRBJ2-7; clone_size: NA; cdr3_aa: CASSRRQVAHEQYF; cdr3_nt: TGCGCCAGCAGCCGAAGACAAGTAGCGCACGAGCAGTACTTC
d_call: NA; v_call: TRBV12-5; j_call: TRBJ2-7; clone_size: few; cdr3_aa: CASGIPVPLNHEQYF; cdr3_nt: TGTGCTAGTGGTATACCGGTCCCTCTGAACCACGAGCAGTACTTC
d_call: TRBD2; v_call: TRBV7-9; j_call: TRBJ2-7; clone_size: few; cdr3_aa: CASSLSSGSYEQYF; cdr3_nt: TGTGCCAGCAGCTTAAGTAGCGGGAGCTACGAGCAGTACTTC
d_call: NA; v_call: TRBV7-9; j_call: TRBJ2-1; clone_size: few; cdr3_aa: CASSFDWYNEQFF; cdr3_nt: TGTGCCAGCAGCTTCGACTGGTACAATGAGCAGTTCTTC
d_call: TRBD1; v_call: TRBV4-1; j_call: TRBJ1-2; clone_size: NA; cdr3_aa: CASSRPGQGNYGYTF; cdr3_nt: TGCGCCAGCAGCCGACCGGGACAGGGGAACTATGGCTACACCTTC
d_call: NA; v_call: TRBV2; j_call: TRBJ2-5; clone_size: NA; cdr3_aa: CASSLRGTDTSGTQYF; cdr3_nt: TGTGCCAGCAGTCTACGGGGGACAGATACGTCCGGGACCCAGTACTTC
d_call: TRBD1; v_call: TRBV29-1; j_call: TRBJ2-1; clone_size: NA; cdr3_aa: CGIVRTGSYNEQFF; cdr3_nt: TGCGGGATTGTCAGGACAGGGTCCTACAATGAGCAGTTCTTC
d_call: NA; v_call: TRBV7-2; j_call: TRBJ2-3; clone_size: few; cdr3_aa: CASSYDWMDTQYF; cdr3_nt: TGTGCCAGCAGCTACGACTGGATGGATACGCAGTATTTT
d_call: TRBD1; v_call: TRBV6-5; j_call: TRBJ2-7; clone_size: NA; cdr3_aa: CASSDSGTGREYF; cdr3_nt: TGTGCCAGCAGTGACTCCGGGACAGGGAGAGAGTACTTC
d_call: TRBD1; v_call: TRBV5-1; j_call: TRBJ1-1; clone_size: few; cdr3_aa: CASSLGGFGNTEAFF; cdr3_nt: TGCGCCAGCAGCTTAGGGGGCTTCGGGAACACTGAAGCTTTCTTT
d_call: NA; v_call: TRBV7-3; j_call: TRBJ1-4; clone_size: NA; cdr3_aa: CASPEGAGEKLFF; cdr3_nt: TGTGCCAGCCCCGAAGGGGCGGGAGAAAAACTGTTTTTT
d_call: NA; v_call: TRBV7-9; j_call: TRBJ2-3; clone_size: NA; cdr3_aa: CASSFWYRDGTDTQYF; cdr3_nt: TGTGCCAGCAGCTTCTGGTACAGGGACGGAACAGATACGCAGTATTTT
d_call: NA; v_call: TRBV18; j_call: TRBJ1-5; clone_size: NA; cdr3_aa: CASSPGVRGNDQPQHF; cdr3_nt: TGTGCCAGCTCACCAGGGGTCAGGGGTAACGATCAGCCCCAGCATTTT
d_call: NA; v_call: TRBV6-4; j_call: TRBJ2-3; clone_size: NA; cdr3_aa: CASSKTGGTDTQYF; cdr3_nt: TGTGCCAGCAGTAAGACAGGAGGAACAGATACGCAGTATTTT
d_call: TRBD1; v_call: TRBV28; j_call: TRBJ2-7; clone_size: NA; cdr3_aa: CASSLITGTGPYEQYF; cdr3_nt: TGTGCCAGCAGTTTGATAACCGGGACAGGTCCCTACGAGCAGTACTTC
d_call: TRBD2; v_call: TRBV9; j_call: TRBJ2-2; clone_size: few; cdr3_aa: CASSVGAGGHTGELFF; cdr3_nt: TGTGCCAGCAGCGTAGGAGCGGGGGGCCACACCGGGGAGCTGTTTTTT
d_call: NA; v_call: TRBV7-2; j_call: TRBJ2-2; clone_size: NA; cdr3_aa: CASSPFSRTGELFF; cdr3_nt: TGTGCCAGCAGCCCCTTTTCCCGCACCGGGGAGCTGTTTTTT
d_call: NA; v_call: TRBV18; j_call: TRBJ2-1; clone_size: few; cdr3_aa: CASSPFSGSSYNEQFF; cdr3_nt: TGTGCCAGCTCACCTTTTAGCGGTAGCTCCTACAATGAGCAGTTCTTC
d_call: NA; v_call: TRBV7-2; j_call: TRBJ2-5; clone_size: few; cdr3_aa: CASSLDRAQIAQYF; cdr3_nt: TGTGCCAGCAGCTTAGACAGGGCCCAGATCGCCCAGTACTTC
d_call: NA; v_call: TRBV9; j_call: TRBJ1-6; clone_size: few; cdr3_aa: CASSLTSQIGNSPLHF; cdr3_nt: TGTGCCAGCAGTCTCACCTCACAGATCGGTAATTCACCCCTCCACTTT
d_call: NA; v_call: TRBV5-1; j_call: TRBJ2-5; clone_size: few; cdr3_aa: CASSLAQGGQETQYF; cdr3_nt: TGCGCCAGCAGCTTGGCGCAGGGGGGACAAGAGACCCAGTACTTC
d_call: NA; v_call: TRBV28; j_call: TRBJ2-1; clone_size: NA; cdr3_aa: CASLVPQGNNEQFF; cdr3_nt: TGTGCCAGCCTAGTCCCTCAGGGAAACAATGAGCAGTTCTTC
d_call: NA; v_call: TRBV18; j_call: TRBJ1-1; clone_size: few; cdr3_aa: CASSGGSEAFF; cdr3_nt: TGTGCCAGCTCAGGAGGGTCTGAAGCTTTCTTT
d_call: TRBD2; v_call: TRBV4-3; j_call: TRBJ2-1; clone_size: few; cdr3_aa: CASSQGTSGGLYNEQFF; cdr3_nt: TGCGCCAGCAGCCAAGGTACTAGCGGGGGACTTTACAATGAGCAGTTCTTC
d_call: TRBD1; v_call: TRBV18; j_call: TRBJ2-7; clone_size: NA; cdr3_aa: CASSPPLTGVAYEQYF; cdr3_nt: TGTGCCAGCTCACCACCATTGACAGGGGTGGCCTACGAGCAGTACTTC
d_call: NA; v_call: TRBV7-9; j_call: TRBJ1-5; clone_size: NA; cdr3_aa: CASSPLSNQPQHF; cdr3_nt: TGTGCCAGCAGCCCCCTTAGCAATCAGCCCCAGCATTTT
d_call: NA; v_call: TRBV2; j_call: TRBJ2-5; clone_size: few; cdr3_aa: CASSTNDNAETQYF; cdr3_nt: TGTGCCAGCAGTACTAATGATAACGCGGAGACCCAGTACTTC
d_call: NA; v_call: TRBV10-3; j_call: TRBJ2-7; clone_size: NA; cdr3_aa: CAIRQASEQYF; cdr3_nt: TGTGCCATCAGACAGGCGTCCGAGCAGTACTTC
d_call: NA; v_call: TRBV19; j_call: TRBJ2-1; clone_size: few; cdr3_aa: CASSIFPGANEQFF; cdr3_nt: TGTGCCAGTAGTATATTCCCAGGGGCGAATGAGCAGTTCTTC
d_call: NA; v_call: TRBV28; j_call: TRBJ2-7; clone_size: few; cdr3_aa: CASRTPMGALGEQYF; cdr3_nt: TGTGCCAGCAGAACCCCGATGGGGGCACTCGGCGAGCAGTACTTC
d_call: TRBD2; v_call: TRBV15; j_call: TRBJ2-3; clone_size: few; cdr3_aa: CATSRDGTSGGWEYF; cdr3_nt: TGTGCCACCAGCAGAGACGGGACCAGCGGGGGGTGGGAGTATTTT
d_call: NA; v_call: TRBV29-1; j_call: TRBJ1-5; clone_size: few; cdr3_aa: CTLPPGDRFCSNQPQHF; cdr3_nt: TGCACCCTGCCCCCAGGGGACCGATTCTGTAGCAATCAGCCCCAGCATTTT
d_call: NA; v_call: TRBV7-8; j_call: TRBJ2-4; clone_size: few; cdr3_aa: CASSTTRGERAKNIQYF; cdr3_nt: TGTGCCAGCAGCACAACACGGGGTGAAAGGGCCAAAAACATTCAGTACTTC
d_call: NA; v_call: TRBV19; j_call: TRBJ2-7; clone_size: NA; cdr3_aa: CATGTASYEQYF; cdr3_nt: TGTGCCACCGGGACTGCTTCCTACGAGCAGTACTTC
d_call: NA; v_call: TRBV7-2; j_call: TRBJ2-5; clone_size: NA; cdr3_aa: CASSFQRSYQETQYF; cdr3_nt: TGTGCCAGCAGCTTCCAGCGATCGTACCAAGAGACCCAGTACTTC
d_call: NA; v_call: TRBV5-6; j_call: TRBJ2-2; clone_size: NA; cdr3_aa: CASSLAGVIAGELFF; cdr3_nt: TGTGCCAGCAGCTTGGCAGGGGTTATTGCCGGGGAGCTGTTTTTT
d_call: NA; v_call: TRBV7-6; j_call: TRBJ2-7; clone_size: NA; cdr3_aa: CASSLLDSSSYEQYF; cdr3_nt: TGTGCCAGCAGCTTACTGGACAGCAGCTCCTACGAGCAGTACTTC
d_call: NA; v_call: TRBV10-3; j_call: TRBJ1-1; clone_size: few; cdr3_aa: CAITEGVVGTEAFF; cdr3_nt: TGTGCCATCACCGAGGGAGTTGTGGGAACTGAAGCTTTCTTT
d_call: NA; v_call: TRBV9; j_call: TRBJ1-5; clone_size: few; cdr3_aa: CASSVDPGVQPQHF; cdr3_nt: TGTGCCAGCAGCGTAGACCCCGGGGTCCAACCCCAGCATTTT